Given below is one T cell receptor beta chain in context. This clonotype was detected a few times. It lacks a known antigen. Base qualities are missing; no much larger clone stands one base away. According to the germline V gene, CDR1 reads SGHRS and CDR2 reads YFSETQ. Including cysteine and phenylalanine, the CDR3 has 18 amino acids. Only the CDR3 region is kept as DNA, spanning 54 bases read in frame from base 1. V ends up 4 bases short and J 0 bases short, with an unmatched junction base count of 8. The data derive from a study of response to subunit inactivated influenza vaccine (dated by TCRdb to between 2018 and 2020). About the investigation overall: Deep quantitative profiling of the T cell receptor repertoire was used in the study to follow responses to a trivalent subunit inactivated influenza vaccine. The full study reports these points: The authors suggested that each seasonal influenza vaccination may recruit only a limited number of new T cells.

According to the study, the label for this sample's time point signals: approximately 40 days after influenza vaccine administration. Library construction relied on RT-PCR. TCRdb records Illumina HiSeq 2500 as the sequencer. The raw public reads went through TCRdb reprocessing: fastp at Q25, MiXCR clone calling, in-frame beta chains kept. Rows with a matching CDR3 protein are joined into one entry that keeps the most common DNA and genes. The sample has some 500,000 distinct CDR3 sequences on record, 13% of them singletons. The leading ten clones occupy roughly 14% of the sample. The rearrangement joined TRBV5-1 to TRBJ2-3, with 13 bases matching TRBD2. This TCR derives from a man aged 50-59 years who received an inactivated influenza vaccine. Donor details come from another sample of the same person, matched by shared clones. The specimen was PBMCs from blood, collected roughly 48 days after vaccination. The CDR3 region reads CASSRGLAGETSTDTQYF. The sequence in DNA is TGCGCCAGCAGCCGAGGACTAGCGGGGGAAACTAGCACAGATACGCAGTATTTT.